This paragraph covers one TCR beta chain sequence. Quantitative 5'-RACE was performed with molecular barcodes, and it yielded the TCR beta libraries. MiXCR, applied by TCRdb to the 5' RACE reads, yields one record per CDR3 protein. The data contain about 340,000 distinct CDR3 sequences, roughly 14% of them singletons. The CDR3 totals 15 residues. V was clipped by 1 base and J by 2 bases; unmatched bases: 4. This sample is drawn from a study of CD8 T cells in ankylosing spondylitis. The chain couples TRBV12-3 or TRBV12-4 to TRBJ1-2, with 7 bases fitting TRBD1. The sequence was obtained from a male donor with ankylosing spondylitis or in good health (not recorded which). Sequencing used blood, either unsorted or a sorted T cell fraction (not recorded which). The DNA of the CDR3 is TGTGCCAGCAGTTTAGAGGGGGCGTGGAACTATGGCTACACCTTC. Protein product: CASSLEGAWNYGYTF.